This T cell receptor beta chain was captured by sequencing in a study of early T cells in non-severe SARS-CoV-2 infection. Study overall: Chains stayed unpaired after sequencing of bulk RNA from unsorted whole blood.

V gave up 5 bases and J gave up 7 bases; unmatched junction bases: 13. CDR1 MNHEY and CDR2 SVGAGI come from the germline V gene. CDR3 length equals 15 residues. Unique molecular identifiers tagged individual cDNA molecules. TCRdb reanalysed the 5' RACE reads using MiXCR and keeps one entry per CDR3 protein. Of approximately 60,000 distinct CDR3 sequences in the sample, roughly 12% were seen once. Overall study findings and caveats: Lookups in VDJdb leaned toward anti-spike CD8 responses and missed private and CD4 specificities.

This clonotype was observed a handful of times. Its target is unknown. The source of this sequence is an adult who was a healthcare worker with PCR-confirmed SARS-CoV-2 infection or an uninfected control (not recorded which). The chain carries TRBV6-5 and TRBJ2-5; 7 bases are a match to TRBD2. Sequenced: whole blood. In DNA form, the CDR3 reads TGTGCCAGCAGTCTCCCAGCGGGGCCGACGGGGACCCAGTACTTC. It codes for CASSLPAGPTGTQYF.